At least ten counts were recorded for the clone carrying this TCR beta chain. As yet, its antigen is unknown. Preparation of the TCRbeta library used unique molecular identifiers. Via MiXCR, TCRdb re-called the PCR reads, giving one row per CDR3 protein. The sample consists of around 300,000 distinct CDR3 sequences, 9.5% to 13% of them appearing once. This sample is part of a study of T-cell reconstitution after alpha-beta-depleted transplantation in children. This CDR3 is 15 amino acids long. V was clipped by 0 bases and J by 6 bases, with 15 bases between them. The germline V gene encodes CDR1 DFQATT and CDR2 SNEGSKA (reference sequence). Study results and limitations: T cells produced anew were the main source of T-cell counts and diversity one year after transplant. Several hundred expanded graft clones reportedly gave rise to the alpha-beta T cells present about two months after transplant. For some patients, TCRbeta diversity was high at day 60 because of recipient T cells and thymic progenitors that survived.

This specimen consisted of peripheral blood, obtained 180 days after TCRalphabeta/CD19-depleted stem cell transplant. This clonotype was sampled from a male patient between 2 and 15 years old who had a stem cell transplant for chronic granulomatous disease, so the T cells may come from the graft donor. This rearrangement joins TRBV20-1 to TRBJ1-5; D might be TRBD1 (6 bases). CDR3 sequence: CSARDSTGNGQPQHF. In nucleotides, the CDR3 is TGCAGTGCTAGAGATAGTACAGGGAATGGTCAGCCCCAGCATTTT.